A selection of T cell receptor beta chains follows, all from one sample in a study of low-dose radiotherapy and immunotherapy resistance in tumors. One entry per CDR3 protein, called by TCRdb with MiXCR from the reads. The repertoire holds tens of thousands of distinct CDR3 sequences, with 25% as singletons. This material consisted of PBMCs, taken after low-dose radiotherapy plus immunotherapy. These receptors were collected from a male donor with prostate cancer. Both conserved end residues are part of each CDR3. Fields, in order: clone size, V gene, D gene, J gene, CDR3 DNA, CDR3 protein. The D gene is left open where the match is weak. Clone size, where shown, is once, few, many, or a class for clones that have expanded.

-	TRBV6-7	TRBD2	TRBJ2-7	TGTGCCAGCAGTTACCTTCTAGCGGGAGGAGAGTACGAGCAGTACTTC	CASSYLLAGGEYEQYF
many	TRBV29-1	TRBD1	TRBJ2-7	TGCAGCGTTGTGACAGGGACGACCTACGAGCAGTACTTC	CSVVTGTTYEQYF
many	TRBV7-9	-	TRBJ2-3	TGTGCCAGCAGCCCTAAACACACAGATACGCAGTATTTT	CASSPKHTDTQYF
many	TRBV28	TRBD1	TRBJ1-1	TGTGCCAGCAGTCGTCCCCACCAGGGGGCAGCGAACACTGAAGCTTTCTTT	CASSRPHQGAANTEAFF
many	TRBV7-9	-	TRBJ2-2	TGTGCCAGCAGCTTAGAAATCGGGGAGCTGTTTTTT	CASSLEIGELFF
many	TRBV29-1	TRBD1	TRBJ2-7	TGCAGCTTCGGACAGGGAGCCTACGAGCAGTACTTC	CSFGQGAYEQYF
-	TRBV12-3/TRBV12-4	-	TRBJ1-1	TGTGCCAGCAGTTTAGAACGAGTGGCTTTCTTT	CASSLERVAFF
-	TRBV19	-	TRBJ2-1	TGTGCCAGTAGTATAGCCCACTCCTCCTACAATGAGCAGTTCTTC	CASSIAHSSYNEQFF
-	TRBV2	TRBD2	TRBJ2-3	TGTGCCAGCAGTGACGGAAGCGGGAGGGCGGGCAGCACAGATACGCAGTATTTT	CASSDGSGRAGSTDTQYF
-	TRBV24-1	-	TRBJ2-3	TGTGCCACCAGCCGAGGAGTTGGTAGCCAACCCTTCACAGATACGCAGTATTTT	CATSRGVGSQPFTDTQYF
few	TRBV27	TRBD2	TRBJ2-7	TGTGCCAGCAGTATTAGCGGGACCTACGAGCAGTACTTC	CASSISGTYEQYF
many	TRBV14	-	TRBJ1-4	TGTGCCAGCAGCCGGGGACTCCCCGGGGAAAAACTGTTTTTT	CASSRGLPGEKLFF
many	TRBV5-6	-	TRBJ1-1	TGTGCCAGCAGCCCTCGGGGGGTCGGCATGAACACTGAAGCTTTCTTT	CASSPRGVGMNTEAFF
-	TRBV12-3/TRBV12-4	-	TRBJ1-6	TGTGCCAGCAGCTCGAGCTCCTATAATTCACCCCTCCACTTT	CASSSSSYNSPLHF
many	TRBV7-6	TRBD2	TRBJ2-1	TGTGCCAGCAGCTTAACGCCCTGGCTAGCGGGGCTTAGCTCCTACAATGAGCAGTTCTTC	CASSLTPWLAGLSSYNEQFF
-	TRBV12-3/TRBV12-4	-	TRBJ2-1	TGTGCCAGCAGTTTTGCGCAGGGAACCCAATCCAATGAGCAGTTCTTC	CASSFAQGTQSNEQFF